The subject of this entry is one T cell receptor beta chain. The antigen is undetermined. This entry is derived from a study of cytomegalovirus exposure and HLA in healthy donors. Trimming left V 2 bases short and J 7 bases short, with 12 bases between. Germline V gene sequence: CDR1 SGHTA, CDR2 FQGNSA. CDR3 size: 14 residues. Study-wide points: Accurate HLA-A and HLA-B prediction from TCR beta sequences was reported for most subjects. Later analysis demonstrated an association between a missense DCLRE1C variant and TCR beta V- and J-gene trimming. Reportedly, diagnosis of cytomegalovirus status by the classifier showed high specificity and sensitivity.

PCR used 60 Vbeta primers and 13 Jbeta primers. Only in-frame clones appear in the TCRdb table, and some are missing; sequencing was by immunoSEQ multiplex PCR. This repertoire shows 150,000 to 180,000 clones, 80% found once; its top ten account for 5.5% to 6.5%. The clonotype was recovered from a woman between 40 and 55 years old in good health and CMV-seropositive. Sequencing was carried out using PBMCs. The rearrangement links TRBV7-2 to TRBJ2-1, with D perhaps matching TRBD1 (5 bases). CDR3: CASSLSQGWNEQFF. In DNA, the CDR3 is TGTGCCAGCAGCTTATCTCAGGGATGGAATGAGCAGTTCTTC.